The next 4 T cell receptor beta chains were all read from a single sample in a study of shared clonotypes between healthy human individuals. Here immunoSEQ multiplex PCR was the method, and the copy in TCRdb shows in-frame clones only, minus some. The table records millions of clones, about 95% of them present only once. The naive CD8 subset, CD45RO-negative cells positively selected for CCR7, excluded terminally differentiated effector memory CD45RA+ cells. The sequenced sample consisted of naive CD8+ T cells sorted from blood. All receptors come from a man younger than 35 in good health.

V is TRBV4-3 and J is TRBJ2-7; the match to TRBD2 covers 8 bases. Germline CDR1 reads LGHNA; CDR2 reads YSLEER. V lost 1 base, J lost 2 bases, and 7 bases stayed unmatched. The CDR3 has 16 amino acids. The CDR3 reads CASSQASAGVAYEQYF. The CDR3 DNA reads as TGCGCCAGCAGCCAAGCGTCAGCGGGAGTGGCCTACGAGCAGTACTTC.

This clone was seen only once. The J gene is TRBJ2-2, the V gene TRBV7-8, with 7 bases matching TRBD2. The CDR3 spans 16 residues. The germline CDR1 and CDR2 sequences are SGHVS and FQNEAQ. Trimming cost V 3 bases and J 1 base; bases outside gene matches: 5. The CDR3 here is CASSFTSVENTGELFF. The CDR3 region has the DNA TGTGCCAGCAGCTTTACTAGCGTGGAGAACACCGGGGAGCTGTTTTTT.

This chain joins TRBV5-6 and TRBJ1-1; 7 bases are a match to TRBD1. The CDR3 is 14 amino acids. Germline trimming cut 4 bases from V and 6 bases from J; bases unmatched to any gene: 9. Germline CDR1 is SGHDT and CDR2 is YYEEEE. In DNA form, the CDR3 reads TGTGCCAGCAGCGGTTCCGGACAGGACTCTGAAGCTTTCTTT. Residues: CASSGSGQDSEAFF.

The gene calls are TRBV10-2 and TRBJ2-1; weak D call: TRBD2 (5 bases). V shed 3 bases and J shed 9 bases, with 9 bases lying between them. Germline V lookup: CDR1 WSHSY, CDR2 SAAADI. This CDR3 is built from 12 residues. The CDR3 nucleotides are TGCGCCAGCAGTGATGTGGGAGTTGAGCAGTTCTTC. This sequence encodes CASSDVGVEQFF.